A selection of T cell receptor beta chains follows, all from one sample in a study of sequential checkpoint blockade in melanoma. Produced via immunoSEQ multiplex PCR; TCRdb's table is partial and in-frame only. The sample contains approximately 3,200 clones, roughly 15% of which appear only once. The material sequenced was tumor tissue (inferred from file names), taken from a patient given nivolumab and ipilimumab in sequence. The receptors stem from a human donor with melanoma. CDR3s include the opening cysteine and the closing phenylalanine or tryptophan. A D gene is named only where the DNA matches it firmly. Size is omitted from some rows. Given values are once, few, many or a class for expanded clones.

V gene,J gene,clone size,D gene,CDR3 protein,CDR3 DNA
TRBV11-3,TRBJ1-1,medium-sized,NA,CASSLGPTSLNTEAFF,TGTGCCAGCAGCTTGGGACCAACTTCACTGAACACTGAAGCTTTCTTT
TRBV28,TRBJ2-3,few,NA,CASSRGVPSYTDTQYF,TGTGCCAGCAGTAGGGGGGTCCCGAGCTACACAGATACGCAGTATTTT
TRBV4-1,TRBJ1-4,NA,TRBD1,CASSQVGTGNEKLFF,TGCGCCAGCAGCCAAGTCGGGACAGGGAATGAAAAACTGTTTTTT
TRBV28,TRBJ1-1,few,NA,CASSLGGGRRSEAFF,TGTGCCAGCAGTTTGGGAGGAGGGAGACGGTCTGAAGCTTTCTTT
TRBV6-1,TRBJ2-7,medium-sized,NA,CASSEGQIYLISYEQYF,TGTGCCAGCAGTGAAGGACAGATATACCTTATCTCCTACGAGCAGTACTTC
TRBV6-8,TRBJ1-6,NA,NA,CASSYGVFFLDNSPLHF,TGTGCCAGCAGTTACGGGGTCTTTTTCCTTGATAATTCACCCCTCCACTTT
TRBV11-3,TRBJ1-1,many,NA,CASSRAGNPLNTEAFF,TGTGCCAGCAGCCGAGCCGGGAACCCCCTGAACACTGAAGCTTTCTTT
TRBV6-8,TRBJ2-1,few,TRBD1,CASTQSGDRGILNEQFF,TGTGCCAGCACCCAAAGTGGGGACAGGGGGATCTTGAATGAGCAGTTCTTC
TRBV4-1,TRBJ2-1,NA,NA,CASSQDPVGGGNEQFF,TGCGCCAGCAGCCAAGACCCTGTAGGAGGGGGCAATGAGCAGTTCTTC
TRBV10-3,TRBJ2-1,NA,NA,CAISEGANEQFF,TGTGCCATCAGTGAGGGGGCCAATGAGCAGTTCTTC
TRBV4-1,TRBJ2-5,NA,TRBD2,CASSLREGETQYF,TGCGCCAGCAGCCTTAGGGAGGGGGAGACCCAGTACTTC
TRBV28,TRBJ1-5,few,TRBD1,CASSRGGSGQPQHF,TGTGCCAGCAGCAGGGGGGGAAGCGGTCAGCCCCAGCATTTT
TRBV19,TRBJ1-3,NA,NA,CASSISGTAGNTIYF,TGTGCCAGTAGTATTTCAGGGACGGCTGGAAACACCATATATTTT
TRBV11-3,TRBJ1-5,many,NA,CASSRWGSNQPQHF,TGTGCCAGCAGCAGATGGGGATCCAATCAGCCCCAGCATTTT
TRBV6-8,TRBJ2-2,medium-sized,NA,CASSYRRRATVTGELFF,TGTGCCAGCAGTTACCGGAGAAGGGCCACAGTCACCGGGGAGCTGTTTTTT
TRBV5-1,TRBJ2-5,NA,NA,CASSLSSTILDQYF,TGCGCCAGCAGCTTGTCTAGCACAATATTGGACCAGTACTTC
TRBV6-8,TRBJ1-5,NA,NA,CASTPGGGPEQPQHF,TGTGCCAGCACCCCGGGGGGAGGTCCAGAACAGCCCCAGCATTTT
TRBV5-1,TRBJ2-3,NA,TRBD1,CASSTGTGGFTDTQYF,TGCGCCAGCAGCACGGGGACAGGGGGCTTTACAGATACGCAGTATTTT
TRBV6-8,TRBJ2-3,few,NA,CASLMGRYTQYF,TGTGCCAGCCTCATGGGGCGGTATACGCAGTATTTT
TRBV11-3,TRBJ2-1,NA,TRBD1,CASSPDRVYNEQFF,TGTGCCAGCAGCCCGGACAGGGTTTACAATGAGCAGTTCTTC
TRBV11-3,TRBJ1-1,NA,TRBD1,CASSPVTTGGEAFF,TGTGCCAGCAGCCCCGTCACGACAGGGGGTGAAGCTTTCTTT
TRBV28,TRBJ1-1,NA,NA,CASSNLIWGEAFF,TGTGCCAGCAGTAACCTTATTTGGGGAGAAGCTTTCTTT